The source of this T cell receptor beta chain is a study of cytomegalovirus exposure and HLA in healthy donors. Points on this clone: Antigen unknown.

V dropped 1 base and J dropped 5; count of bases not matched to a gene: 10. The CDR3 has 15 amino acids. Per the germline V gene, CDR1 is GTSNPN and CDR2 is SVGIG (reference sequence). General observations from the study: An assumption of roughly uniform sequencing depth across donors underlay the presence/absence analyses. When a later analysis was performed, an Asian-associated ancestry cluster reportedly had fewer N-insertions than the roughly 630-donor mean.

Both 60 Vbeta primers and 13 Jbeta primers went into the PCR. Assay: immunoSEQ multiplex PCR; the TCRdb copy retains only in-frame clones and omits some. The sample records a few hundred thousand clones, about 90% being singletons. The sequence came from a girl aged 2-10 years in good health and CMV-seronegative. This chain uses TRBV30 with TRBJ2-5; 7 nucleotides line up with TRBD2. Source material: PBMCs. CDR3 nucleotide sequence: TGTGCCTGGAGTGATGGCGGGGGTTATTGGGAGACCCAGTACTTC. Translating gives CAWSDGGGYWETQYF.